These T cell receptor beta chains were read from a single sample in a study of OX40 agonist ivuxolimab in advanced cancers. Libraries were prepared by immunoSEQ multiplex PCR; TCRdb keeps only in-frame clonotypes and omits some of them. Altogether 55,000 to 80,000 clones are present, approximately 89% being singletons, with the ten largest covering 12%. The sequencing used CD4+ or CD8+ T cells sorted from blood, collected in a trial of the OX40 agonist ivuxolimab. Every receptor here comes from an adult with an advanced solid tumor such as melanoma, head and neck, liver or kidney cancer. The conserved cysteine and the conserved F or W are not part of the CDR3 here.

V gene: TRBV6-4
CDR3 protein: ASSVRGVEKLF

V gene: TRBV11-2
CDR3 protein: ASSLERGSLAGLSYNEQF

V gene: TRBV5-4
CDR3 protein: ASSLGRDSYYEQY

V gene: TRBV9
CDR3 protein: ASSVTLTSYEQY

V gene: TRBV6-1
CDR3 protein: ASKGGRLAGELF

V gene: TRBV27
CDR3 protein: ASTRGGGNTEAF

V gene: TRBV27
CDR3 protein: ASSLVGQGPYNEQF

V gene: TRBV7-9
CDR3 protein: ASSLAAAYEQY

V gene: TRBV2
CDR3 protein: ASSDWANYNEQF

V gene: TRBV9
CDR3 protein: ASSTPGTADEQF

V gene: TRBV19
CDR3 protein: ASSPPGQRPEAF

V gene: TRBV7-9
CDR3 protein: ASSLTGTRELF

V gene: TRBV5-4
CDR3 protein: ASSLDREGYT

V gene: TRBV7-2
CDR3 protein: ASSPGLVFEQY